Below are 30 T cell receptor beta chains sequenced from a single sample in a study of T cell responses to AZD1222 COVID-19 vaccine. The data were produced by immunoSEQ multiplex PCR, yet TCRdb's version contains in-frame clones alone and is incomplete. The sample lists roughly 100,000 clones; around nine tenths were seen once. Sequenced material: peripheral blood, taken 28 days after the second AZD1222 dose. The source is an adult who received the AZD1222 COVID-19 vaccine.

This clone has a single count. The genes are TRBV12-5 and TRBJ2-1; 8 bases align to TRBD2. V gave up 1 base and J gave up 7 bases; unmatched junction bases: 3. Germline CDR1 and CDR2: LGHNT and FRNRAP. The length of the CDR3 is 14 residues. CDR3 nucleotides: TGTGCTAGTGGTTTGGAGCTAGCGGGTAATGAGCAGTTCTTC. Translated, it gives CASGLELAGNEQFF. Full variable domain (missing parts from reference TRBV12-5 and TRBJ2-1): DARVTQTPRHKVTEMGQEVTMRCQPILGHNTVFWYRQTMMQGLELLAYFRNRAPLDDSGMPKDRFSAEMPDATLATLKIQPSEPRDSAVYFCASGLELAGNEQFFGPGTRLTVL.

The rearrangement joins TRBV2 to TRBJ1-3; no clear D. V was trimmed by 7 bases and J by 4 bases, leaving 11 bases between them. The CDR3 has 13 amino acids. CDR1 SNHLY and CDR2 FYNNEI come from the germline V gene. CDR3 protein: CASKTELGNTIYF. Here the CDR3 DNA reads TGTGCCAGCAAGACCGAGCTCGGAAACACCATATATTTT.

The V call is TRBV29-1, the J call TRBJ2-7, with D perhaps TRBD1 or TRBD2 (5 bases each). The CDR3 spans 13 residues. Trimming pared 5 bases from V and 1 base from J, leaving 12 bases between. Germline V lookup: CDR1 SQVTM, CDR2 ANQGSEA. The CDR3 DNA reads TGCAGCGTTCCGGGACGGACATCCTACGAGCAGTACTTC. The encoded protein is CSVPGRTSYEQYF.

This chain joins TRBV29-1 and TRBJ2-7, with TRBD2 matching over 9 bases. Germline CDR1 SQVTM, CDR2 ANQGSEA. With 5 bases clipped from V and 4 bases from J, the junction kept 9 bases outside the gene matches. The CDR3 is made up of 14 amino acids. The CDR3 sequence is CSVKGREGWYEQYF. The CDR3 nucleotides are TGCAGCGTTAAAGGGCGGGAGGGCTGGTACGAGCAGTACTTC.

The V and J genes are TRBV7-8 and TRBJ2-6; TRBD2 matches 9 bases. Trimming removed 8 bases from V and 3 bases from J; junction bases left unmatched: 11. The V gene's germline CDR1 is SGHVS and CDR2 FQNEAQ. The CDR3 has 17 residues. The CDR3 region is CASYGRLAGFGANVLTF. CDR3 bases: TGTGCCAGCTATGGCAGGCTAGCGGGATTTGGGGCCAACGTCCTGACTTTC.

This clone has more than one count but fewer than ten. CDR3: CASSVDGNQPQHF. CDR3 coding DNA: TGTGCCAGCAGCGTTGACGGGAATCAGCCCCAGCATTTT. The genes are TRBV7-8 and TRBJ1-5, with D uncertain. Trimming took off 5 bases at V and 4 bases at J, with 9 bases between the two ends. CDR1 is SGHVS, CDR2 FQNEAQ, per germline. The CDR3 is 13 amino acids.

The count of this clone is one. This chain connects TRBV27 to TRBJ1-5; 9 positions agree with TRBD1. The junction had 7 bases not matched to a gene; V was cut back by 4 bases and J by 6 bases. The CDR3 has 15 amino acids. Germline V gives CDR1 MNHEY, CDR2 SMNVEV (reference sequence). The CDR3 loop is CASSSGTGIRQPQHF. CDR3 nucleotides: TGTGCCAGCAGTTCCGGGACAGGGATCCGTCAGCCCCAGCATTTT.

The chain uses TRBV6-5 and TRBJ2-6; D not certain. The CDR3 is 15 amino acids. In germline, CDR1 is MNHEY, CDR2 SVGAGI. The ends were cut back, 6 bases at V and 1 base at J, with 10 bases in the middle. The CDR3, as DNA: TGTGCCAGCAGCCCAAGGGTATCTGGGGCCAACGTCCTGACTTTC. This encodes CASSPRVSGANVLTF.

This clone was recorded a few times. This sequence joins TRBV19 and TRBJ2-7, with D perhaps TRBD1 (5 bases). V lost 4 bases and J lost 3, with 10 bases in between. The germline CDR1 and CDR2 sequences are LNHDA and SQIVND (reference sequence). The CDR3 is made up of 13 amino acids. The DNA of the CDR3 is TGTGCCAGTAGTACAGGGTCCTACTACGAGCAGTACTTC. Translating gives CASSTGSYYEQYF.

This rearrangement joins TRBV5-1 to TRBJ2-5, with TRBD2 matching over 8 bases. The germline V gene encodes CDR1 SGHRS and CDR2 YFSETQ. J lost 0 bases, V lost 0 bases, and 4 bases had no gene match. The CDR3 is made up of 16 amino acids. The CDR3 here is CASSLGPSGYQETQYF. Written as DNA, the CDR3 is TGCGCCAGCAGCTTGGGCCCTAGCGGGTACCAAGAGACCCAGTACTTC.

In its sample, this clone was seen once. The V gene is TRBV5-1, the J gene TRBJ1-1; TRBD1 matches 7 bases. The germline CDR1 and CDR2 sequences are SGHRS and YFSETQ. V lost 3 bases and J lost 3; bases outside the gene matches: 2. The length of the CDR3 is 13 residues. The CDR3 sequence: CASSWDSDTEAFF. Here the CDR3 DNA reads TGCGCCAGCAGCTGGGACAGTGACACTGAAGCTTTCTTT.

V and J are TRBV9 and TRBJ2-7; D possibly uses TRBD1 or TRBD2 (6 bases each). V lost 6 bases to trimming and J lost 3 bases, with 19 bases between them. Germline values: CDR1 SGDLS, CDR2 YYNGEE. The length of the CDR3 is 15 residues. In DNA form, the CDR3 reads TGTGCCAGCACCACAGCCCTGGAGGGGGGCTACGAGCAGTACTTC. Translated, it gives CASTTALEGGYEQYF.

The chain uses TRBV28 and TRBJ1-5; D is uncertain. Germline V lookup: CDR1 MDHEN, CDR2 SYDVKM. V dropped 3 bases and J dropped 4 bases, with 16 bases sitting between them. The CDR3 sequence is 16 residues long. The CDR3 sequence: CASSLRQRGGNQPQHF. In nucleotides, the CDR3 is TGTGCCAGCAGTTTGCGCCAGAGAGGCGGGAATCAGCCCCAGCATTTT.

This chain joins TRBV28 and TRBJ1-5, with D possibly matching TRBD1 (5 bases). Deletions cut 10 bases from V and 3 bases from J, with 13 bases between. Germline V gives CDR1 MDHEN, CDR2 SYDVKM. The CDR3 is 13 residues long. CDR3 protein: CATSGGSNQPQHF. The CDR3 bases are TGTGCCACCTCTGGGGGATCCAATCAGCCCCAGCATTTT.

This clone was picked up one time. The chain is built from TRBV27 and TRBJ1-5, with unresolved D. From germline, CDR1 is MNHEY and CDR2 SMNVEV (reference sequence). V was trimmed by 10 bases and J by 0 bases, leaving 13 bases between them. This CDR3 spans 14 amino acids. The CDR3 loop reads CANDSGFSNQPQHF. The CDR3 DNA sequence: TGTGCCAACGATTCAGGATTTAGCAATCAGCCCCAGCATTTT.

The rearrangement links TRBV5-8 to TRBJ1-5; the match to TRBD1 covers 7 bases. CDR1 and CDR2 from the germline V gene are SGHTS and YDEGEE. The CDR3 is 15 amino acids. With V trimmed by 2 bases and J by 2 bases, 4 bases remained unmatched. This CDR3 is CASSFTGAGNQPQHF. CDR3 nucleotide sequence: TGTGCCAGCAGCTTTACAGGGGCAGGCAATCAGCCCCAGCATTTT.

The chain employs TRBV19 and TRBJ2-3; 15 bases line up with TRBD2. The V and J ends lost 1 base and 7 bases, in that order; junction bases with no gene match: 9. Germline CDR1 LNHDA, CDR2 SQIVND (reference sequence). CDR3 size: 18 residues. CDR3 sequence (DNA): TGTGCCAGTAGTATAGGGACTAGCGGGAGGGCCCTCTTACATACGCAGTATTTT. Its translation is CASSIGTSGRALLHTQYF.

This chain uses TRBV9 with TRBJ1-1; D is undetermined. Germline V lookup: CDR1 SGDLS, CDR2 YYNGEE. This CDR3 has 14 amino acids. V was pared by 0 bases and J by 5 bases, with 11 bases between. The DNA of the CDR3 is TGTGCCAGCAGCGTAGACGGAAGTGAGACTGAAGCTTTCTTT. This translates into CASSVDGSETEAFF.

The J gene is TRBJ1-1, the V gene TRBV4-1, with D perhaps matching TRBD1 (5 bases). With 5 bases removed from V and 1 base from J, the gap between germline ends came to 17 bases. CDR3 size: 16 residues. Germline lookup yields CDR1 MGHRA and CDR2 YSYEKL. CDR3 bases: TGCGCCAGCAGCATAGCCCAGGGTAGTTGGAACACTGAAGCTTTCTTT. Protein: CASSIAQGSWNTEAFF.

This chain connects TRBV7-2 to TRBJ2-1; 10 bases match TRBD2. Per the germline V gene, CDR1 is SGHTA and CDR2 is FQGNSA. This CDR3 is 17 amino acids long. The CDR3 sequence is CGWSGRAHTTIYNEQFF. CDR3 nucleotide sequence: TGTGGTTGGAGCGGGAGGGCCCACACCACAATCTACAATGAGCAGTTCTTC.

The V call is TRBV28, the J call TRBJ1-4, with D perhaps TRBD1 (6 bases). Trimming stripped 6 bases from V and 6 bases from J, with 14 bases between. This CDR3 has 14 residues. Germline CDR1 MDHEN, CDR2 SYDVKM. The CDR3 loop reads CASRSGAGYEKLFF. The CDR3 bases are TGTGCCAGCAGATCAGGGGCGGGGTATGAAAAACTGTTTTTT.

The chain uses TRBV28 and TRBJ1-1; D unresolved. Germline assignment: CDR1 MDHEN and CDR2 SYDVKM. Trimming cost V 2 bases and J 7 bases, with 5 bases left between them. The CDR3 length is 11 residues. This chain's CDR3 is CASSLRLEAFF. CDR3 sequence (DNA): TGTGCCAGCAGTTTAAGGCTTGAAGCTTTCTTT.

This chain uses TRBV5-1 with TRBJ1-2, with 12 bases that match TRBD1. Germline CDR1 SGHRS, CDR2 YFSETQ. Germline trimming cut 4 bases from V and 5 bases from J; bases unmatched to any gene: 21. This CDR3 spans 20 amino acids. CDR3 amino acids: CASSPGTGGVLVSDPYGYTF. DNA for the CDR3: TGCGCCAGCAGCCCGGGGACAGGGGGCGTGTTAGTTTCGGATCCTTATGGCTACACCTTC. The complete variable domain, with remaining parts taken from reference TRBV5-1 and TRBJ1-2, reads KAGVTQTPRYLIKTRGQQVTLSCSPISGHRSVSWYQQTPGQGLQFLFEYFSETQRNKGNFPGRFSGRQFSNSRSEMNVSTLELGDSALYLCASSPGTGGVLVSDPYGYTFGSGTRLTVV.

The chain links TRBV6-5 to TRBJ1-1, with D possibly TRBD1 on 5 matching bases. V was pared by 6 bases and J by 1 base, with 6 bases between. Germline V CDR1 and CDR2: MNHEY, SVGAGI. The CDR3 has 12 residues. CDR3 residues: CASRRGNTEAFF. In nucleotides, the CDR3 is TGTGCCAGCAGAAGGGGGAACACTGAAGCTTTCTTT.

The gene calls are TRBV28 and TRBJ1-2; 7 bases line up with TRBD1. V dropped 1 base and J dropped 10; count of bases not matched to a gene: 6. Germline V CDR1 and CDR2: MDHEN, SYDVKM. The CDR3 runs 13 residues. DNA of the CDR3: TGTGCCAGCAGTTTATTACAGGGGAAGACCTACACCTTC. Translation: CASSLLQGKTYTF.

V gene TRBV19 combines with J gene TRBJ2-3; perhaps TRBD2 as D (5 bases). In germline, CDR1 is LNHDA, CDR2 SQIVND (reference sequence). The germline V and J ends were trimmed by 1 base and 4 bases, with 18 bases remaining between them. The CDR3 is 17 amino acids. In DNA, the CDR3 is TGTGCCAGTAGTATAGCCCTACAAGCCCTAGCACCAGATACGCAGTATTTT. Its translation is CASSIALQALAPDTQYF.

The chain couples TRBV19 to TRBJ2-1; D is undetermined. Germline V gene lookup returns CDR1 LNHDA and CDR2 SQIVND (reference sequence). V lost 6 bases, J lost 9 bases, and 9 bases lay in between. CDR3 length: 11 residues. This CDR3 reads CASSTLSEQFF. DNA for the CDR3: TGTGCCAGTAGCACGCTGAGTGAGCAGTTCTTC.

J is TRBJ1-4 and V is TRBV5-5; tentative D call: TRBD1 (6 bases). Looked up from germline, CDR1 is SGHKS and CDR2 is YYEKEE (reference sequence). CDR3 length equals 13 residues. V was cut by 6 bases and J by 9 bases, with 15 bases left in between. The CDR3 region has the DNA TGTGCCAGCATTTCCGGGGGCAGGAAAAAACTGTTTTTT. As protein: CASISGGRKKLFF. The whole variable domain, remainder taken from reference TRBV5-5 and TRBJ1-4, is DAGVTQSPTHLIKTRGQQVTLRCSPISGHKSVSWYQQVLGQGPQFIFQYYEKEERGRGNFPDRFSARQFPNYSSELNVNALLLGDSALYLCASISGGRKKLFFGSGTQLSVL.

The DNA of the CDR3 is TGTGCCAGCAGCGGCCTTACCGGGACCCCAGGCCACGAGCAGTACTTC. It specifies CASSGLTGTPGHEQYF. The J gene is TRBJ2-7, the V gene TRBV5-5; D assignment may be TRBD1 or TRBD2 (5 bases each). The CDR3 has 16 residues. CDR1 SGHKS and CDR2 YYEKEE come from the germline V gene (reference sequence). Between the trimmed V and J ends, which lost 4 bases and 5 bases, there was a span of 22 bases.

This rearrangement joins TRBV27 to TRBJ1-1; TRBD1 aligns across 8 bases. Germline trimming cut 6 bases from V and 8 bases from J; bases unmatched to any gene: 11. In germline, CDR1 is MNHEY, CDR2 SMNVEV (reference sequence). The CDR3 spans 14 residues. CDR3 amino acids: CASSLDRGPGEAFF. The DNA for the CDR3 is TGTGCCAGCAGCCTAGACAGGGGTCCGGGAGAAGCTTTCTTT.